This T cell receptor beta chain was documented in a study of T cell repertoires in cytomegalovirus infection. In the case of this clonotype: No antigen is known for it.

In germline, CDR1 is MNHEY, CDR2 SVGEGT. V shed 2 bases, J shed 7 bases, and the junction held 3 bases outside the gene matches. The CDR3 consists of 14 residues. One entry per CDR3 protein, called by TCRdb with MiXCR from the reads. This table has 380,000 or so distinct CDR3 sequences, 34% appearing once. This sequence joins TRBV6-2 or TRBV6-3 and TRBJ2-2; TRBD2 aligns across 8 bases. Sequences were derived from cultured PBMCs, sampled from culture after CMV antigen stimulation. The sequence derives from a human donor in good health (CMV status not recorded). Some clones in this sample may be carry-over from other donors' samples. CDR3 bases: TGTGCCAGCAGTTACGGACTAGCCGGCGGGGAGCTGTTTTTT. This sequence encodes CASSYGLAGGELFF.